This T cell receptor beta chain was profiled in a study of radiotherapy plus CTLA-4 blockade in lung cancer. The overall study: Patients showed objective responses in about 20% of cases, and disease control was achieved by approximately 31%.

In its sample, this clone was seen a few times. Ipilimumab-mediated CTLA-4 blockade plus focal radiation was given to patients having chemo-refractory metastatic non-small-cell lung cancer. The repertoire was sequenced with immunoSEQ multiplex PCR; TCRdb's copy has only in-frame clones and lacks some. The sample holds 71,000 or so clones, around 90% seen once. The CDR3 covers 8 residues. Germline V CDR1 and CDR2: MDHEN, SYDVKM. Trimming left V 8 bases short and J 8 bases short, with 3 bases between. Sequenced material: peripheral blood, taken from a patient treated with radiotherapy plus ipilimumab. This sequence originates from a human donor with non-small cell lung cancer who had stable disease on radiotherapy plus ipilimumab. The rearrangement links TRBV28 to TRBJ1-2; D remains ambiguous. CDR3 amino acids: CASGGYTF. The CDR3, as DNA: TGTGCCAGCGGCGGCTACACCTTC.